Detailed here is one T cell receptor beta chain. The CDR3 totals 13 residues. Trimming cost V 0 bases and J 8 bases, with 10 bases left between them. Germline V gene sequence: CDR1 SEHNR, CDR2 FQNEAQ (reference sequence). These data originate in a study of control samples from healthy donors and cancer patients. Produced via immunoSEQ multiplex PCR; TCRdb's table is partial and in-frame only. The sample has roughly 86,000 clones, 91% seen once. This sequence originates from a man younger than 40 in good health. The sequenced sample consisted of blood. This sequence joins TRBV7-9 and TRBJ1-2; D gene unclear. For the CDR3, the DNA is TGTGCCAGCAGCTTAGCGTCCCCCCGGGGCTACACCTTC. Translating gives CASSLASPRGYTF.